The 12 T cell receptor beta chains presented below share a single source sample, sequenced in a study of T-cell reconstitution after alpha-beta-depleted transplantation in children (dated by TCRdb to the mid-2010s). The library was generated by PCR. The data were produced on an Illumina HiSeq 2500. Molecular barcoding was employed in the preparation of TCR libraries, with unique molecular identifiers being used to normalize TCRbeta repertoire quantification. Clones were called with MiXCR by TCRdb after fastp trimmed the public reads at Q25, and only in-frame beta chains were retained. Every entry covers one CDR3 protein and lists the most common genes and DNA from its rows. Counted in this sample were hundreds of thousands of distinct CDR3 sequences; about 30% of them appeared once. 2% to 3% of the sample rests with the top ten. The sequencing here drew on PBMCs from the stem cell graft donor, taken from the stem cell graft. The receptors derive from a human donor who donated a stem cell graft to a child with aplastic anemia.

This clonotype has only a few counts. The chain couples TRBV29-1 to TRBJ1-1, with D unresolved. The CDR3 contains 12 residues. Germline V CDR1 and CDR2: SQVTM, ANQGSEA. Trimming left V 6 bases short and J 8 bases short, with 16 bases between. CDR3 protein: CSVRERRTEAFF. The CDR3, as DNA: TGCAGCGTGAGGGAGAGGAGGACCGAAGCTTTCTTT. Full variable domain (rest looked up from reference TRBV29-1 and TRBJ1-1): SAVISQKPSRDICQRGTSLTIQCQVDSQVTMMFWYRQQPGQSLTLIATANQGSEATYESGFVIDKFPISRPNLTFSTLTVSNMSPEDSSIYLCSVRERRTEAFFGQGTRLTVV.

V and J are TRBV7-2 and TRBJ2-1; D is unresolved. CDR1 and CDR2 (germline): SGHTA, FQGNSA. CDR3 length: 11 residues. With 2 bases removed from V and 10 bases from J, the gap between germline ends came to 6 bases. CDR3 loop: CASSLIEEQFF. CDR3 DNA: TGTGCCAGCAGCTTAATTGAAGAGCAGTTCTTC. Full variable domain (outside the CDR3, taken from reference TRBV7-2 and TRBJ2-1): GAGVSQSPSNKVTEKGKDVELRCDPISGHTALYWYRQSLGQGLEFLIYFQGNSAPDKSGLPSDRFSAERTGGSVSTLTIQRTQQEDSAVYLCASSLIEEQFFGPGTRLTVL.

The rearrangement links TRBV7-9 to TRBJ2-3; 7 nucleotides align to TRBD2. V lost 5 bases and J lost 14; bases outside the gene matches: 7. This CDR3 region has 11 residues. Germline assignment: CDR1 SEHNR and CDR2 FQNEAQ (reference sequence). CDR3 sequence reads: CASSLGGILYF. The CDR3 DNA reads TGTGCCAGCAGCCTGGGAGGGATCCTGTATTTT.

V is TRBV7-6 and J is TRBJ2-2; the D gene is possibly TRBD1 (5 bases). Deletions cut 5 bases from V and 5 bases from J, with 9 bases between. The germline V gene encodes CDR1 SGHVS and CDR2 FNYEAQ. The CDR3 extends over 13 amino acids. The chain's CDR3 is CASSSRVTGELFF. CDR3 DNA sequence: TGTGCCAGCAGCAGCAGGGTTACCGGGGAGCTGTTTTTT.

V is TRBV25-1 and J is TRBJ1-2; TRBD1 might be the D (5 bases). Trimming took off 3 bases at V and 5 bases at J, with 13 bases between the two ends. CDR3 length equals 14 residues. Germline V gives CDR1 MGHDK, CDR2 SYGVNS. DNA for the CDR3: TGTGCCAGCAGTGAGGCCAGGGCAACATATGGCTACACCTTC. This translates into CASSEARATYGYTF.

V usage is TRBV11-2 and J usage is TRBJ1-2; tentative D call: TRBD1 (6 bases). From germline, CDR1 is SGHAT and CDR2 FQNNGV. CDR3 length: 15 amino acids. V lost 0 bases and J 8 bases, leaving 16 bases between the germline ends. The CDR3 nucleotides read TGTGCCAGCAGCTTAGACCCTACAGGGACTAGAGGCTACACCTTC. Protein: CASSLDPTGTRGYTF.

In this sample, this clonotype turned up a few times. The chain combines TRBV10-3 with TRBJ1-2; D might be TRBD1 (5 bases). Germline V CDR1 and CDR2: ENHRY, SYGVKD. The length of the CDR3 is 12 residues. V was pared by 4 bases and J by 2 bases, with 5 bases between. CDR3 residues: CAISGGNYGYTF. CDR3 bases: TGTGCCATCAGTGGGGGGAACTATGGCTACACCTTC.

The chain links TRBV29-1 to TRBJ2-7; D gene unclear. Trimming removed 2 bases at V and 3 bases at J, with 5 bases between. The CDR3 contains 11 residues. Germline values: CDR1 SQVTM, CDR2 ANQGSEA. The CDR3 bases are TGCAGCGTTGAATATCTCTACGAGCAGTACTTC. Translating it yields CSVEYLYEQYF.

The CDR3 region is CASSLVGTPYNEQFF. The DNA of the CDR3 is TGTGCCAGCAGCTTAGTCGGGACCCCTTACAATGAGCAGTTCTTC. The rearrangement uses TRBV7-9 and TRBJ2-1; tentatively, D is TRBD1 or TRBD2 (5 bases each). CDR1 and CDR2 from the germline V gene are SEHNR and FQNEAQ (reference sequence). The V end was cut by 1 base, the J end by 4 bases, with 11 bases between. The CDR3 covers 15 residues.

The rearrangement uses TRBV12-3 or TRBV12-4 and TRBJ2-7, with TRBD1 matching over 7 bases. The V segment lost 7 bases and the J segment 4 bases; nucleotides outside the gene matches: 13. CDR3 size: 15 residues. CDR3 DNA: TGTGCCAGCATCGTGGATCGAGGGGGCAAGTACGAGCAGTACGTC. It codes for CASIVDRGGKYEQYV.

The chain links TRBV10-3 to TRBJ1-5; tentative D call: TRBD1 (5 bases). The V end was cut by 3 bases, the J end by 5 bases, with 11 bases between. The CDR3 is 14 residues long. The germline CDR1 and CDR2 sequences are ENHRY and SYGVKD. In nucleotides, the CDR3 is TGTGCCATCAGTGAAGGACAAGGTGATCAGCCCCAGCATTTT. This translates into CAISEGQGDQPQHF.

The chain recombines TRBV29-1 with TRBJ2-1; TRBD2 might be the D (5 bases). Germline CDR1 reads SQVTM; CDR2 reads ANQGSEA. Trimming pared 3 bases from V and 8 bases from J, leaving 23 bases between. The CDR3 length is 16 residues. DNA for the CDR3: TGCAGCGTTGAGTTAGTTGGAGCGGCCACCTTCGATGAGCAGTTCTTC. It specifies CSVELVGAATFDEQFF.